Presented here are 9 T cell receptor beta chains from one specimen sequenced in a study of breast tumors, draining lymph nodes, adjacent tissues. Breast cancer patients provided tissue from their axillary draining lymph nodes. MiXCR, run by TCRdb on the multiplex PCR reads, gives a single entry per CDR3 protein. The table has over 200,000 distinct CDR3 sequences, about 34% seen once. The sample taken for sequencing was axillary lymph node tissue. These receptor sequences come from a female donor with breast cancer. Some clones in this sample may be carry-over from other donors' samples.

This clonotype turned up a few times. The chain couples TRBV28 to TRBJ1-2; 9 bases match TRBD1. The CDR3 length is 15 residues. V dropped 4 bases and J dropped 4; count of bases not matched to a gene: 7. Per the germline V gene, CDR1 is MDHEN and CDR2 is SYDVKM. The CDR3 region is CASSYPGQGRYGYTF. In DNA form, the CDR3 reads TGTGCCAGCAGTTACCCGGGACAGGGTCGCTATGGCTACACCTTC.

This clonotype was recorded a few times. The chain uses TRBV10-3 and TRBJ1-1; D is perhaps TRBD1 (5 bases). Per germline, CDR1 ENHRY and CDR2 SYGVKD. This CDR3 comprises 14 residues. V lost 7 bases to trimming and J lost 4 bases, with 16 bases between them. CDR3 sequence: CAIKQGTVGTEAFF. CDR3 sequence (DNA): TGTGCCATCAAGCAAGGGACCGTTGGCACTGAAGCTTTCTTT.

The chain carries TRBV3-1 and TRBJ2-3, with TRBD2 matching 7 bases. Trimming took 4 bases from V and 0 from J; bases not matched to a gene: 7. This CDR3 has 16 residues. CDR1 and CDR2 (germline): LGHDT, YNNKEL (reference sequence). The CDR3, as DNA: TGTGCCAGCAGCCCAGCGGGGCACTCTAGCACAGATACGCAGTATTTT. Residues: CASSPAGHSSTDTQYF.

A few counts support this clonotype. A much larger clone differs from this one at a single base, so this may be a read error. This chain links TRBV20-1 with TRBJ1-4, with D unresolved. The CDR3 is made up of 13 amino acids. Germline V gives CDR1 DFQATT, CDR2 SNEGSKA (reference sequence). This CDR3 is CSATIWGNETLFF. In DNA, the CDR3 is TGCAGTGCTACGATTTGGGGTAATGAAACACTGTTTTTT.

This clonotype was detected many times. J is TRBJ1-2 and V is TRBV7-6; D may be TRBD1 (5 bases). The V gene's germline CDR1 is SGHVS and CDR2 FNYEAQ. V lost 5 bases and J 2 bases, leaving 12 bases between the germline ends. CDR3 length equals 14 residues. Written as DNA, the CDR3 is TGTGCCAGCAGCCTATCGGGGGGAAACTATGGCTACACCTTC. It is translated as CASSLSGGNYGYTF.

The chain has TRBV6-5 and TRBJ2-5; D is perhaps TRBD1 (5 bases). Trimming took off 5 bases at V and 0 bases at J, with 19 bases between the two ends. The CDR3 sequence is 17 residues long. Germline V CDR1 and CDR2: MNHEY, SVGAGI. CDR3 sequence (DNA): TGTGCCAGCAGTCTTAAGACAGAAAAACGGAACCAAGAGACCCAGTACTTC. Translated, it gives CASSLKTEKRNQETQYF.

This clonotype was seen only a few times. A much bigger clone sits one base away, suggesting this may be a read error. CDR3 coding DNA: TGTGCCAGCAGCCCTGACAGGGGTCGGGACGAGCAGTCCTTC. Its translation: CASSPDRGRDEQSF. The chain links TRBV9 to TRBJ2-7, with 8 positions matching TRBD1. In germline, CDR1 is SGDLS, CDR2 YYNGEE. The CDR3 totals 14 residues.

In regard to this clonotype: The germline gene is not matched at one end of the junction; a read error may be the cause. The chain joins TRBV2 to TRBJ2-5, with D hard to call. Germline CDR1 is SNHLY and CDR2 is FYNNEI. The CDR3 totals 12 residues. DNA of the CDR3: TGTGCCATCAGTGAAGGACAAGAGACCCAGTACTTC. Translating it yields CAISEGQETQYF. The full variable domain, completed using reference TRBV2 and TRBJ2-5, is EPEVTQTPSHQVTQMGQEVILRCVPISNHLYFYWYRQILGQKVEFLVSFYNNEISEKSEIFDDQFSVERPDGSNFTLKIRSTKLEDSAMYFCAISEGQETQYFGPGTRLLVL.

V and J are TRBV11-2 and TRBJ2-6, with D tentatively TRBD1 (5 bases). V was cut by 0 bases and J by 4 bases, with 7 bases left in between. CDR1 and CDR2 (germline): SGHAT, FQNNGV. CDR3 size: 15 residues. In nucleotides, the CDR3 is TGTGCCAGCAGCTTAGAGGCAGGGGGGGCCAACGTCCTGACTTTC. The encoded protein is CASSLEAGGANVLTF.